This T cell receptor beta chain appears in the sequencing data of a study of cytotoxic CD8 clonotypes in ibrutinib-treated CLL. This clone came up a few times. Antigen specificity is unknown. The table came from immunoSEQ multiplex PCR; TCRdb's copy has only in-frame clones and leaves some out. Here the sample spans about 160,000 clones, roughly 86% being singletons. With 2 bases removed from V and 0 bases from J, the gap between germline ends came to 7 bases. CDR3 size: 14 residues. The germline V gene encodes CDR1 MNHEY and CDR2 SMNVEV (reference sequence). Overall study findings and caveats: The clonality rise at ibrutinib response reflected private clonotype expansion. Against age-matched healthy donors, baseline clonality ran higher and tracked circulating CD8+ T-cell counts.

V gene TRBV27 combines with J gene TRBJ1-2; D unclear. Here the sequenced sample was PBMCs, taken after 12 months of ibrutinib treatment. This TCR came from a human donor with chronic lymphocytic leukemia. CDR3 sequence: CASSLMGTNYGYTF. The CDR3 DNA is TGTGCCAGCAGTTTAATGGGGACTAACTATGGCTACACCTTC.